Presented here are 9 T cell receptor beta chains from one specimen sequenced in a study of cytotoxic CD8 clonotypes in ibrutinib-treated CLL. TCRdb's copy holds only in-frame clones and misses some; the assay was immunoSEQ multiplex PCR. Among 60,000 to 70,000 clones listed, 57% were seen once. Material: PBMCs, obtained after 12 months of ibrutinib treatment. Receptors were obtained from a human donor with chronic lymphocytic leukemia.

This clone appeared a few times. The J gene is TRBJ2-7, the V gene TRBV30; 7 bases match TRBD1. With V trimmed by 5 bases and J by 1 base, 5 bases remained unmatched. This CDR3 has 13 residues. Per germline, CDR1 GTSNPN and CDR2 SVGIG (reference sequence). The CDR3 nucleotides are TGTGCCTGGGGGGGACAGCTTTCCTACGAGCAGTACTTC. Translating it yields CAWGGQLSYEQYF.

This clone has a handful of counts. The chain has TRBV14 and TRBJ2-1; possible D gene TRBD1, 5 bases. The CDR3 is made up of 12 amino acids. V gave up 4 bases and J gave up 10 bases, with 11 bases separating them. Looked up from germline, CDR1 is SGHDN and CDR2 is FVKESK. The CDR3 coding sequence is TGTGCCAGCAGCCGAACAGGTCGAGAGCAGTTCTTC. Protein sequence: CASSRTGREQFF.

This clone has more than one count but fewer than ten. The chain recombines TRBV7-9 with TRBJ2-7; possibly TRBD1 or TRBD2 for D (5 bases each). The germline V and J ends were trimmed by 5 bases and 9 bases, with 14 bases remaining between them. The length of the CDR3 is 12 residues. Germline CDR1 SEHNR, CDR2 FQNEAQ (reference sequence). CDR3: CASSPGLGAQYV. Here the CDR3 DNA reads TGTGCCAGCAGCCCGGGGCTGGGCGCGCAGTACGTC.

This clone has a count of ten or more. V usage is TRBV19 and J usage is TRBJ1-5; D gene unclear. The germline gives CDR1 LNHDA, CDR2 SQIVND (reference sequence). The CDR3 runs 16 residues. With 3 bases removed from V and 4 bases from J, the gap between germline ends came to 16 bases. CDR3 residues: CASSIDPGGSNQPQHF. DNA for the CDR3: TGTGCCAGTAGTATCGATCCGGGAGGTTCGAATCAGCCCCAGCATTTT.

V and J are TRBV15 and TRBJ2-7, with D perhaps TRBD2 (5 bases). Germline V gene data show CDR1 as LNHNV and CDR2 as YYDKDF (reference sequence). Trimming left V 0 bases short and J 2 bases short, with 8 bases between. CDR3 length: 14 residues. The CDR3: CATSRDRGPYEQYF. CDR3 nucleotides: TGTGCCACCAGCAGAGATCGGGGTCCCTACGAGCAGTACTTC.

This clone is medium-sized. This chain joins TRBV27 and TRBJ2-7; D call uncertain. The CDR3 totals 14 residues. The germline V gene has CDR1 MNHEY and CDR2 SMNVEV (reference sequence). V was cut by 4 bases and J by 1 base, with 11 bases left in between. The CDR3 here is CASSSPWRSYEQYF. Here the CDR3 DNA reads TGTGCCAGCAGTTCCCCCTGGCGATCCTACGAGCAGTACTTC.

The V call is TRBV5-1, the J call TRBJ2-1; D remains ambiguous. Between the trimmed V and J ends, which lost 0 bases and 7 bases, there was a span of 11 bases. The CDR3 loop spans 14 amino acids. Germline V CDR1 and CDR2: SGHRS, YFSETQ. CDR3 loop: CASSLGVSQNEQFF. In nucleotides, the CDR3 is TGCGCCAGCAGCTTGGGGGTCAGCCAAAATGAGCAGTTCTTC.

This clone was observed a handful of times. The rearrangement joins TRBV28 to TRBJ1-5; maybe TRBD1 (6 bases). There are 16 residues in the CDR3. V lost 5 bases, J lost 7 bases, and 21 bases lay in between. Germline CDR1 reads MDHEN; CDR2 reads SYDVKM. CDR3 amino acids: CASSLISGGARQPQHF. Here the CDR3 DNA reads TGTGCCAGCAGTCTCATCTCGGGGGGCGCGCGGCAGCCCCAGCATTTT. The whole variable domain, filled in from reference TRBV28 and TRBJ1-5, reads DVKVTQSSRYLVKRTGEKVFLECVQDMDHENMFWYRQDPGLGLRLIYFSYDVKMKEKGDIPEGYSVSREKKERFSLILESASTNQTSMYLCASSLISGGARQPQHFGDGTRLSIL.

This chain links TRBV6-1 with TRBJ1-5, with no clear D. The germline V and J ends were trimmed by 1 base and 2 bases, with 15 bases remaining between them. The CDR3 is 17 amino acids. The V gene's germline CDR1 is MNHNS and CDR2 SASEGT. The CDR3 sequence: CASSEEGWQSGNQPQHF. CDR3 DNA: TGTGCCAGCAGTGAAGAAGGCTGGCAATCGGGCAATCAGCCCCAGCATTTT.